This T cell receptor (beta chain) was obtained from a study of T cells expressing NK-cell markers. Study in general: It was from sorted CD3+CD56+NKG2C+, CD3+CD56+NKG2C- and CD3+CD56-NKG2C+ T cells that TCR beta repertoires came.

Concerning this clonotype: Its specificity is not known.

The CDR3 sequence is 14 residues long. Germline V gene sequence: CDR1 SGHRS, CDR2 YFSETQ. TCRdb reworked the 5' RACE reads into one entry per CDR3 protein, no DNA. The sample shows roughly 300,000 distinct CDR3 sequences, and roughly 4.2% sits with its ten largest clones. Notes on the study in general: For a few donors, these clonotypes were likewise the leading ones in the CD3+CD56-NKG2C+ fraction. In a group of several donors, dominant NKG2C+ clonotypes represented about 1.0-8% of CD8+ T cells.

Sample: blood T cells: a sorted CD56 or NKG2C T cell subset, CD4+ or CD8+ T cells, or bulk PBMC T cells (not recorded which). This chain uses TRBV5-1 with TRBJ2-5. This TCR derives from a woman aged 18-70 years in good health. The CDR3 sequence: CASSPFVGQETQYF.